This is a list of T cell receptor beta chains from one sample in a study of blood T cell repertoires in COVID-19. Clones were read by immunoSEQ multiplex PCR, and TCRdb kept only the in-frame ones, dropping some. The sample has about 370,000 clones, 85% to 90% seen once; the top ten hold over 0.95%. The specimen was PBMCs or T cells enriched from blood (not recorded which). The receptors were sampled from a man aged 18 to 29 who had recovered from COVID-19. Both conserved end residues are part of each CDR3. The D gene is left open where the match is weak. Size values are once, few and many counts, or a class for expanded clones, and some rows have none.

j_call: TRBJ1-6
d_call: TRBD1
clone_size: -
v_call: TRBV7-2
cdr3_nt: TGTGCCAGCAGCCGGGACAGTGATAATTCACCCCTCCACTTT
cdr3_aa: CASSRDSDNSPLHF

j_call: TRBJ2-7
d_call: TRBD1
clone_size: once
v_call: TRBV18
cdr3_nt: TGTGCCAGCTCACAGGGGGCTGGGACCTACGAGCAGTACTTC
cdr3_aa: CASSQGAGTYEQYF

j_call: TRBJ1-1
d_call: -
clone_size: once
v_call: TRBV6-5
cdr3_nt: TGTGCCAGCAGTCTCTACAGCCTTGCGAACACTGAAGCTTTCTTT
cdr3_aa: CASSLYSLANTEAFF

j_call: TRBJ1-6
d_call: TRBD1
clone_size: few
v_call: TRBV6-4
cdr3_nt: TGTGCCAGCAGTGACTCGATTAGGACAGGTCCATCCACGAATAATTCACCCCTCCACTTT
cdr3_aa: CASSDSIRTGPSTNNSPLHF

j_call: TRBJ2-5
d_call: TRBD1
clone_size: -
v_call: TRBV19
cdr3_nt: TGTGCCAGTATGGGGACAGGGCAGGAGACCCAGTACTTC
cdr3_aa: CASMGTGQETQYF

j_call: TRBJ2-7
d_call: TRBD1
clone_size: -
v_call: TRBV10-2
cdr3_nt: TGCGCCAGCAGGACAGGGGAGGTAGCCTACGAGCAGTACTTC
cdr3_aa: CASRTGEVAYEQYF

j_call: TRBJ1-4
d_call: TRBD1
clone_size: -
v_call: TRBV7-9
cdr3_nt: TGTGCCAGCAACCGATACAGGGGGCGCGTTGAAAAACTGTTTTTT
cdr3_aa: CASNRYRGRVEKLFF

j_call: TRBJ2-4
d_call: TRBD1
clone_size: -
v_call: TRBV28
cdr3_nt: TGTGCCAGCGGGACAGGGGGCTCTAGGGCCAAAAACATTCAGTACTTC
cdr3_aa: CASGTGGSRAKNIQYF

j_call: TRBJ2-1
d_call: TRBD1
clone_size: -
v_call: TRBV7-8
cdr3_nt: TGTGCCAGCAGCCACCGGGACAGGGGGCCCGATGAGCAGTTCTTC
cdr3_aa: CASSHRDRGPDEQFF

j_call: TRBJ2-1
d_call: -
clone_size: once
v_call: TRBV7-9
cdr3_nt: TGTGCCAGCAGCGTGACAGGCGGCGGGTACAATGAGCAGTTCTTC
cdr3_aa: CASSVTGGGYNEQFF

j_call: TRBJ1-1
d_call: -
clone_size: -
v_call: TRBV7-8
cdr3_nt: TGTGCCAGCAGCCAGAGGACAGAAGCTTTCTTT
cdr3_aa: CASSQRTEAFF

j_call: TRBJ2-7
d_call: TRBD2
clone_size: -
v_call: TRBV3-1/TRBV3-2
cdr3_nt: TGTGCCAGCAGCCAAGGGGAGGGGAACTACGAGCAGTACTTC
cdr3_aa: CASSQGEGNYEQYF

j_call: TRBJ2-5
d_call: TRBD1
clone_size: -
v_call: TRBV5-5
cdr3_nt: TGTGCCAGCAGCCAAAGTCCCGGGACAGGAGGAGAGACCCAGTACTTC
cdr3_aa: CASSQSPGTGGETQYF

j_call: TRBJ1-1
d_call: -
clone_size: -
v_call: TRBV30
cdr3_nt: TGTGCCTGGGGAGGGGGGGGCACTGAAGCTTTCTTT
cdr3_aa: CAWGGGGTEAFF

j_call: TRBJ2-7
d_call: -
clone_size: -
v_call: TRBV11-2
cdr3_nt: TGTGCCAGCAGCCTTGACACGTTCTCCTACGAGCAGTACTTC
cdr3_aa: CASSLDTFSYEQYF

j_call: TRBJ2-1
d_call: -
clone_size: -
v_call: TRBV7-9
cdr3_nt: TGTGCCAGCAGCTCGGACCTTAGGGGCAGCTTGGGGTTCTTC
cdr3_aa: CASSSDLRGSLGFF

j_call: TRBJ2-3
d_call: -
clone_size: -
v_call: TRBV12-5
cdr3_nt: TGTGCTAGTGGCAACAGGGATTCCGATACGCAGTATTTT
cdr3_aa: CASGNRDSDTQYF

j_call: TRBJ2-7
d_call: TRBD1
clone_size: once
v_call: TRBV28
cdr3_nt: TGTGCCAGCACCCAGGGGGACTACGAGCAGTACTTC
cdr3_aa: CASTQGDYEQYF

j_call: TRBJ1-5
d_call: TRBD1
clone_size: -
v_call: TRBV18
cdr3_nt: TGTGCCAGCTCACCGTCAGCCGGGACAGGGGGCATCAGCAATCAGCCCCAGCATTTT
cdr3_aa: CASSPSAGTGGISNQPQHF

j_call: TRBJ2-1
d_call: -
clone_size: -
v_call: TRBV3-1/TRBV3-2
cdr3_nt: TGTGCCAGCAGCCAAGGGGGACTGGGCTCGAATGAGCAGTTCTTC
cdr3_aa: CASSQGGLGSNEQFF

j_call: TRBJ1-2
d_call: -
clone_size: -
v_call: TRBV7-9
cdr3_nt: TGTGCCAGCAGCCATGAACAGGGTCCCTCCACCTTC
cdr3_aa: CASSHEQGPSTF

j_call: TRBJ2-7
d_call: TRBD2
clone_size: -
v_call: TRBV5-1
cdr3_nt: TGCGCCAGCAGCTCAGGACTAGCGGGAGGGCCAGTCGAGCAGTACTTC
cdr3_aa: CASSSGLAGGPVEQYF

j_call: TRBJ1-5
d_call: -
clone_size: -
v_call: TRBV19
cdr3_nt: TGTGCCAGTAGTATCGAGGCAACGGGTCTCCGGCCCCAGCATTTT
cdr3_aa: CASSIEATGLRPQHF

j_call: TRBJ2-3
d_call: TRBD2
clone_size: -
v_call: TRBV19
cdr3_nt: TGTGCCCTCTTCGGCATAGCGGGGTCGGATACGCAGTATTTT
cdr3_aa: CALFGIAGSDTQYF

j_call: TRBJ2-3
d_call: TRBD2
clone_size: -
v_call: TRBV7-2
cdr3_nt: TGTGCCAGCAGCGTGGGACTAACTCCTTGGGATACGCAGTATTTT
cdr3_aa: CASSVGLTPWDTQYF

j_call: TRBJ1-3
d_call: -
clone_size: -
v_call: TRBV25-1
cdr3_nt: TGTGCCAGCAAACCGAAGACAGAGGCTGGAAACACCATATATTTT
cdr3_aa: CASKPKTEAGNTIYF

j_call: TRBJ1-6
d_call: TRBD1
clone_size: -
v_call: TRBV12-5
cdr3_nt: TGTGCTAGTGGTTTGGTACTCCTCTTACAGGGGGCGAATGGCGGTGATATTGATTCACCCCTCCACTTT
cdr3_aa: CASGLVLLLQGANGGDIDSPLHF

j_call: TRBJ1-1
d_call: -
clone_size: -
v_call: TRBV28
cdr3_nt: TGTGCCAGCAGTTTACCGCAGGGTTTGTCTGAAGCTTTCTTT
cdr3_aa: CASSLPQGLSEAFF

j_call: TRBJ1-1
d_call: -
clone_size: few
v_call: TRBV6-2/TRBV6-3
cdr3_nt: TGTGCCAGCAGTTACTCGGGGACTCGAGCTTTCTTT
cdr3_aa: CASSYSGTRAFF

j_call: TRBJ1-1
d_call: TRBD1
clone_size: once
v_call: TRBV14
cdr3_nt: TGTGCCAGCAGGGGGGACAGGAGGTGGACTGAAGCTTTCTTT
cdr3_aa: CASRGDRRWTEAFF

j_call: TRBJ2-5
d_call: TRBD2
clone_size: once
v_call: TRBV7-2
cdr3_nt: TGTGCCAGCAGCTTGGGACTAGCGGGAGTACAAGGGGAGACCCAGTACTTC
cdr3_aa: CASSLGLAGVQGETQYF

j_call: TRBJ2-2
d_call: TRBD1
clone_size: -
v_call: TRBV6-5
cdr3_nt: TGTGCCAGCATCGAAGGGACAGGGAAGGCCGGGGAGCTGTTTTTT
cdr3_aa: CASIEGTGKAGELFF

j_call: TRBJ2-7
d_call: TRBD2
clone_size: -
v_call: TRBV28
cdr3_nt: TGTGCCAGCAGTCCCCCGGGACTAGCGGCGACCTACGAGCAGTACTTC
cdr3_aa: CASSPPGLAATYEQYF

j_call: TRBJ2-1
d_call: TRBD2
clone_size: few
v_call: TRBV11-3
cdr3_nt: TGTGCCAGCAGCTCGTCACCGTGGACTAGCGGGAACAATGAGCAGTTCTTC
cdr3_aa: CASSSSPWTSGNNEQFF

j_call: TRBJ1-1
d_call: -
clone_size: -
v_call: TRBV15
cdr3_nt: TGTGCCACCAGCAGAGATGAGTGGACTGAAGCTTTCTTT
cdr3_aa: CATSRDEWTEAFF

j_call: TRBJ1-2
d_call: -
clone_size: -
v_call: TRBV19
cdr3_nt: TGTGCCAGTAGTATGGCGGGGGACACCGGACCCTATGGCTACACCTTC
cdr3_aa: CASSMAGDTGPYGYTF

j_call: TRBJ2-2
d_call: -
clone_size: -
v_call: TRBV13
cdr3_nt: TGTGCCAGCAGCTCCTTCTCCGGGGAGCTGTTTTTT
cdr3_aa: CASSSFSGELFF

j_call: TRBJ2-5
d_call: TRBD2
clone_size: -
v_call: TRBV11-3
cdr3_nt: TGTGCCAGCAGCTTAGGGGTTCTAGCGGGAGCGCAAGAGACCCAGTACTTC
cdr3_aa: CASSLGVLAGAQETQYF

j_call: TRBJ1-2
d_call: TRBD1
clone_size: -
v_call: TRBV4-3
cdr3_nt: TGCGCCAGCAGCCAAGAGGGGGGTCAGGACAGGGGCTACACCTTC
cdr3_aa: CASSQEGGQDRGYTF

j_call: TRBJ2-2
d_call: -
clone_size: -
v_call: TRBV10-3
cdr3_nt: TGTGCCATCAGAAACCTAGACGTCTCCGGGGAGCTGTTTTTT
cdr3_aa: CAIRNLDVSGELFF

j_call: TRBJ2-2
d_call: -
clone_size: -
v_call: TRBV3-1/TRBV3-2
cdr3_nt: TGTGCCAGCAGCCAAGCGTGGGGTAGGCAGGGGAGGAACACCGGGGAGCTGTTTTTT
cdr3_aa: CASSQAWGRQGRNTGELFF

j_call: TRBJ2-1
d_call: -
clone_size: -
v_call: TRBV4-2
cdr3_nt: TGTGCCAGCAGCCTCCGGGCGGGGACAGAAGAGCAGTTCTTC
cdr3_aa: CASSLRAGTEEQFF

j_call: TRBJ2-3
d_call: -
clone_size: -
v_call: TRBV18
cdr3_nt: TGTGCCAGCTCACCACCGGCTTACACAGATACGCAGTATTTT
cdr3_aa: CASSPPAYTDTQYF

j_call: TRBJ2-2
d_call: -
clone_size: -
v_call: TRBV14
cdr3_nt: TGTGCCAGCACCCCCTCTGCGTCCACCGGGGAGCTGTTTTTT
cdr3_aa: CASTPSASTGELFF

j_call: TRBJ2-2
d_call: -
clone_size: -
v_call: TRBV7-3
cdr3_nt: TGTGCCAGACTAAAACCGGGACACCCGAACACCGGGGAGCTGTTTTTT
cdr3_aa: CARLKPGHPNTGELFF

j_call: TRBJ2-5
d_call: TRBD1
clone_size: -
v_call: TRBV6-5
cdr3_nt: TGTGCCAGCAGACCTGACAGGGCCGTTCGGTCCCAGTACTTC
cdr3_aa: CASRPDRAVRSQYF

j_call: TRBJ2-7
d_call: TRBD2
clone_size: -
v_call: TRBV13
cdr3_nt: TGTGCCAGCAGCTCCACCTCCTATAGCGGGAGTGACGACGAGCAGTACTTC
cdr3_aa: CASSSTSYSGSDDEQYF

j_call: TRBJ2-7
d_call: TRBD1
clone_size: -
v_call: TRBV5-6
cdr3_nt: TGTGCCAGCAGCTTGCCGGGACAGAACTACGAGCAGTACTTC
cdr3_aa: CASSLPGQNYEQYF

j_call: TRBJ2-2
d_call: -
clone_size: -
v_call: TRBV15
cdr3_nt: TGTGCCACCAGCAGAGATCGGGAAGGTCTTAACACCGGGGAGCTGTTTTTT
cdr3_aa: CATSRDREGLNTGELFF

j_call: TRBJ2-7
d_call: TRBD2
clone_size: -
v_call: TRBV10-1
cdr3_nt: TGCGCCAGCAGTGGGGGAGCGGGGTCTACCTACGAGCAGTACTTC
cdr3_aa: CASSGGAGSTYEQYF

j_call: TRBJ2-1
d_call: TRBD1
clone_size: -
v_call: TRBV7-3
cdr3_nt: TGTGCCAGCAGCCCGGGACAGGGGGCGCATGGTAATGAGCAGTTCTTC
cdr3_aa: CASSPGQGAHGNEQFF

j_call: TRBJ1-2
d_call: -
clone_size: -
v_call: TRBV3-1/TRBV3-2
cdr3_nt: TGTGCCAGCGGGCTAGGAGGGTATGGCTACACCTTC
cdr3_aa: CASGLGGYGYTF